These T cell receptor beta chains were read from a single sample in a study of T cell changes during pregnancy in multiple sclerosis. This table comes from immunoSEQ multiplex PCR, and its TCRdb copy is limited to in-frame clones, with some not included. The sample carries approximately 30,000 clones, 75% to 90% recorded once. The sample was CD4+ T cells from peripheral blood mononuclear cells, taken in the first trimester of pregnancy. The receptor set was obtained from a female donor in good health, enrolled as a control in a pregnancy study. Both conserved end residues are part of each CDR3. Each record gives: CDR3 DNA, CDR3 protein, D gene, J gene, clone size, V gene. D genes are given only for firm matches. Clone size is shown for a subset of rows, as once, few, many or a class of expanded clone.

DNA: TGTGCCACCGCTGAGAGGGGGGCGGGAGTGTACGAGCAGTACTTC
CDR3: CATAERGAGVYEQYF
D: -
J: TRBJ2-7
size: -
V: TRBV28

DNA: TGTGCCAGCTCACCACCGGGGACTAGCGGGAGCGGAGGGGAGACCCAGTACTTC
CDR3: CASSPPGTSGSGGETQYF
D: TRBD2
J: TRBJ2-5
size: -
V: TRBV18

DNA: TGCAGTGCTAATTTAGTAGAGACCCAGTACTTC
CDR3: CSANLVETQYF
D: -
J: TRBJ2-5
size: -
V: TRBV20-1

DNA: TGTGCCAGCAGCCCAGTTACTAGCTATGGCTACACCTTC
CDR3: CASSPVTSYGYTF
D: -
J: TRBJ1-2
size: -
V: TRBV5-5

DNA: TGTGCCAGCGCTATTAACTTTCAGGGGCTGGGCGGGGAGCTGTTTTTT
CDR3: CASAINFQGLGGELFF
D: -
J: TRBJ2-2
size: -
V: TRBV7-3

DNA: TGTGCCAGCAGTTACGGGGGACAGGTAGCGAACACTGAAGCTTTCTTT
CDR3: CASSYGGQVANTEAFF
D: TRBD1
J: TRBJ1-1
size: -
V: TRBV6-5

DNA: TGTGCCAGCAGTGACCCCGGACAGGGGGCTTCCTATAATTCACCCCTCCACTTT
CDR3: CASSDPGQGASYNSPLHF
D: TRBD1
J: TRBJ1-6
size: -
V: TRBV2

DNA: TGTGCCAGCAGTTTCGAAGAGACCCAGTACTTC
CDR3: CASSFEETQYF
D: -
J: TRBJ2-5
size: -
V: TRBV28

DNA: TGTGCCAGCATACGACAGGGGCGGGCAGAGACCCAGTACTTC
CDR3: CASIRQGRAETQYF
D: TRBD1
J: TRBJ2-5
size: -
V: TRBV2

DNA: TGTGCCTGGAGTGGGCCGGGGATGAACACTGAAGCTTTCTTT
CDR3: CAWSGPGMNTEAFF
D: -
J: TRBJ1-1
size: few
V: TRBV30